The 25 T cell receptor beta chains below all came from one sample that was sequenced in a study of blood T cell repertoires in COVID-19. This table comes from immunoSEQ multiplex PCR, and its TCRdb copy is limited to in-frame clones, with some not included. The repertoire consists of approximately 53,000 clones, with roughly 80% occurring once and the leading ten covering approximately 20%. Sequencing was carried out using peripheral blood. The receptor set was obtained from a woman aged 55-70 years with acute or convalescent COVID-19.

V is TRBV4-2 and J is TRBJ2-7; no firm D call. Germline V gives CDR1 LGHNA, CDR2 YNFKEQ. V lost 3 bases to trimming and J lost 3 bases, with 9 bases between them. The CDR3 is 13 residues long. The CDR3 coding sequence is TGTGCCAGCAGCCATGAGCCCGACTACGAGCAGTACTTC. This encodes CASSHEPDYEQYF.

V is TRBV27 and J is TRBJ2-2; 8 bases fit TRBD1. With V trimmed by 5 bases and J by 2 bases, 4 bases remained unmatched. This CDR3 comprises 15 residues. Germline CDR1 and CDR2: MNHEY and SMNVEV (reference sequence). CDR3 residues: CASSPDRGNTGELFF. In DNA form, the CDR3 reads TGTGCCAGCAGTCCTGACAGGGGCAACACCGGGGAGCTGTTTTTT.

The rearrangement uses TRBV4-1 and TRBJ1-4, with D possibly TRBD1 on 5 matching bases. From germline, CDR1 is MGHRA and CDR2 YSYEKL. The CDR3 length is 15 residues. Trimming pared 3 bases from V and 4 bases from J, leaving 12 bases between. The CDR3 sequence: CASSQGRQGNEKLFF. The CDR3 coding sequence is TGCGCCAGCAGCCAGGGGAGGCAGGGTAATGAAAAACTGTTTTTT.

The J gene is TRBJ2-2, the V gene TRBV7-2; possibly TRBD2 for D (5 bases). CDR3 length: 16 amino acids. Deletions cut 5 bases from V and 4 bases from J, with 17 bases between. Germline V lookup: CDR1 SGHTA, CDR2 FQGNSA. The CDR3 DNA reads TGTGCCAGCAGCATTTTAGGTGGCCGGGGCACCGGGGAGCTGTTTTTT. It specifies CASSILGGRGTGELFF.

CDR3 loop: CASSSLRGVYGYTF. The CDR3 DNA is TGTGCCAGCAGCTCACTCAGGGGAGTCTATGGCTACACCTTC. The chain recombines TRBV11-2 with TRBJ1-2, with D tentatively TRBD1 (6 bases). Per the germline V gene, CDR1 is SGHAT and CDR2 is FQNNGV. V dropped 4 bases and J dropped 4 bases, with 13 bases sitting between them. The CDR3 covers 14 residues.

The V gene is TRBV7-9, the J gene TRBJ1-3, with D possibly being TRBD1 (6 bases). This CDR3 contains 15 residues. The V end was cut by 5 bases, the J end by 0 bases, with 11 bases between. Germline loops: CDR1 SEHNR, CDR2 FQNEAQ (reference sequence). The CDR3 protein is CASSPLDSSGNTIYF. DNA for the CDR3: TGTGCCAGCAGCCCACTGGACAGCTCTGGAAACACCATATATTTT.

This sequence joins TRBV12-3 or TRBV12-4 and TRBJ1-1; TRBD1 aligns across 7 bases. This CDR3 is built from 13 residues. The junction had 2 bases not matched to a gene; V was cut back by 3 bases and J by 4 bases. CDR3 loop: CASSLSGGTEAFF. The DNA for the CDR3 is TGTGCCAGCAGTTTGTCAGGGGGCACTGAAGCTTTCTTT.

The chain combines TRBV10-3 with TRBJ1-1, with D perhaps TRBD1 (5 bases). Trimming removed 2 bases at V and 0 bases at J, with 10 bases between. The germline gives CDR1 ENHRY, CDR2 SYGVKD. The CDR3 sequence is 15 residues long. The CDR3 sequence is CAISERPTVNTEAFF. The CDR3 bases are TGTGCCATCAGTGAGAGGCCGACAGTGAACACTGAAGCTTTCTTT.

The chain joins TRBV10-3 to TRBJ2-2; a weak D match, TRBD2 (5 bases). V dropped 8 bases and J dropped 6 bases, with 13 bases sitting between them. The V gene's germline CDR1 is ENHRY and CDR2 SYGVKD. This CDR3 contains 13 residues. The CDR3 DNA reads TGTGCCATCCGGGGTCAGGAGGCCGGGGAGCTGTTTTTT. It translates to CAIRGQEAGELFF.

The CDR3 DNA reads as TGCGCCAGCAGCACCACTCCGGGACAGACCACCGGGGAGCTGTTTTTT. It specifies CASSTTPGQTTGELFF. The J gene is TRBJ2-2, the V gene TRBV5-1; 7 bases map to TRBD1. CDR3 length: 16 residues. CDR1 is SGHRS and CDR2 is YFSETQ in the germline V gene. V was clipped by 4 bases and J by 4 bases; unmatched bases: 10.

The chain uses TRBV6-1 and TRBJ1-2; D possibly corresponds to TRBD1 (6 bases). CDR1 is MNHNS and CDR2 is SASEGT in the germline V gene. The CDR3 has 15 amino acids. V lost 1 base to trimming and J lost 2 bases, with 11 bases between them. DNA for the CDR3: TGTGCCAGCAGTGAAGTGGGGGCAAGAAACTATGGCTACACCTTC. This gives the protein CASSEVGARNYGYTF.

The V gene is TRBV29-1, the J gene TRBJ2-2; 9 bases align to TRBD1. This CDR3 contains 15 residues. Germline loops: CDR1 SQVTM, CDR2 ANQGSEA. V lost 1 base, J lost 3 bases, and 3 bases stayed unmatched. The CDR3 reads CSVEAGQGDTGELFF. The CDR3 coding sequence is TGCAGCGTTGAAGCGGGACAGGGCGACACCGGGGAGCTGTTTTTT.

J is TRBJ1-1 and V is TRBV30; 9 nucleotides agree with TRBD1. This CDR3 spans 16 amino acids. The ends lost 5 bases at V and 4 bases at J; junction bases unmatched: 14. Germline assignment: CDR1 GTSNPN and CDR2 SVGIG (reference sequence). CDR3 sequence: CAWDDGTGSSGTEAFF. DNA of the CDR3: TGTGCCTGGGATGACGGGACAGGGTCGTCTGGCACTGAAGCTTTCTTT.

The V gene is TRBV6-1, the J gene TRBJ1-1; no clear D gene. This CDR3 has 14 residues. V was clipped by 1 base and J by 2 bases, with 8 bases between them. Germline V gene data show CDR1 as MNHNS and CDR2 as SASEGT. The CDR3 region has the DNA TGTGCCAGCAGTGAAGTACGCGGAAACACTGAAGCTTTCTTT. This sequence encodes CASSEVRGNTEAFF.

The rearrangement uses TRBV19 and TRBJ1-1, with TRBD1 as a possible D gene (5 bases). CDR3 size: 14 residues. Per the germline V gene, CDR1 is LNHDA and CDR2 is SQIVND (reference sequence). V was trimmed by 5 bases and J by 10 bases, leaving 20 bases between them. This CDR3 is CASSGAQGPGGAFF. CDR3 DNA sequence: TGTGCCAGTAGTGGGGCGCAGGGACCCGGGGGAGCTTTCTTT.

This clone was seen only a few times. The J gene is TRBJ1-1, the V gene TRBV5-6, with a weak D call TRBD1 (5 bases). Germline V gene lookup returns CDR1 SGHDT and CDR2 YYEEEE. The V gene lost 6 bases and the J gene lost 6 bases, with 15 bases spanning the gap. The CDR3 length is 13 residues. The CDR3 DNA sequence: TGTGCCAGCACCGACGGGGGTCGCGCTGAAGCTTTCTTT. Protein sequence: CASTDGGRAEAFF.

This clone was counted ten times or more. The V and J genes are TRBV5-4 and TRBJ2-7; 8 positions agree with TRBD1. The germline gives CDR1 SGHNT, CDR2 YYREEE (reference sequence). The CDR3 has 14 amino acids. Trimming took 3 bases from V and 7 from J; bases not matched to a gene: 9. The CDR3 DNA reads as TGTGCCAGCAGCTCAGGACAGGGCCGACGGGAGCAGTACTTC. This translates into CASSSGQGRREQYF.

The rearrangement joins TRBV5-6 to TRBJ1-6; D perhaps matches TRBD1 (5 bases). V shed 4 bases and J shed 7 bases, with 15 bases lying between them. Germline CDR1 is SGHDT and CDR2 is YYEEEE. This CDR3 spans 15 amino acids. CDR3: CASSPHGGLNSPLHF. The CDR3 DNA sequence: TGTGCCAGCAGCCCGCATGGGGGGTTAAATTCACCCCTCCACTTT.

This clone came up once. The chain carries TRBV27 and TRBJ1-4; 7 positions match TRBD1. J gave up 8 bases and V 3 bases, and 3 bases lay outside the gene matches. CDR3 length: 13 residues. Germline CDR1 is MNHEY and CDR2 is SMNVEV (reference sequence). CDR3 amino acids: CASSLAGGEKLFF. DNA of the CDR3: TGTGCCAGCAGTTTGGCAGGGGGAGAAAAACTGTTTTTT.

V usage is TRBV10-1 and J usage is TRBJ2-2; 7 bases are a match to TRBD2. The germline V gene has CDR1 WNHNN and CDR2 SYGVQD (reference sequence). The ends lost 8 bases at V and 1 base at J; junction bases unmatched: 10. CDR3 length equals 16 residues. This CDR3 reads CASQSTRGENTGELFF. As DNA, the CDR3 is TGCGCCAGCCAGTCGACCCGGGGGGAGAACACCGGGGAGCTGTTTTTT.

The chain joins TRBV18 to TRBJ2-4; TRBD1 matches at 7 bases. The CDR3 is 11 amino acids. The ends lost 8 bases at V and 14 bases at J; junction bases unmatched: 9. The V gene's germline CDR1 is KGHSH and CDR2 LQKENI. The CDR3 region is CASKGAAEEYF. CDR3 coding DNA: TGTGCCAGCAAGGGGGCCGCTGAGGAGTACTTC.

This chain links TRBV6-6 with TRBJ1-2, with D perhaps matching TRBD1 (5 bases). Trimming removed 0 bases at V and 10 bases at J, with 15 bases between. Germline CDR1 reads MNHNY; CDR2 reads SVGAGI (reference sequence). The CDR3 length is 14 residues. In DNA form, the CDR3 reads TGTGCCAGCAGTTACTCGACTGACAGTGAAGTCTACACCTTC. Residues: CASSYSTDSEVYTF.

V gene TRBV6-2 or TRBV6-3 combines with J gene TRBJ1-6; no firm D call. Trimming took off 3 bases at V and 9 bases at J, with 6 bases between the two ends. Germline loops: CDR1 MNHEY, CDR2 SVGEGT. The CDR3 extends over 12 amino acids. The chain's CDR3 is CASSYAGSPLHF. The CDR3 DNA sequence: TGTGCCAGCAGTTATGCAGGTTCACCCCTCCACTTT.

V gene TRBV29-1 combines with J gene TRBJ2-3, with a tentative D call TRBD2 (6 bases). Germline loops: CDR1 SQVTM, CDR2 ANQGSEA. V was shortened by 3 bases and J by 5 bases, with 18 bases between the two germline ends. This CDR3 has 15 residues. The CDR3 reads CSVEGGTDHRDTQYF. The CDR3 coding sequence is TGCAGCGTTGAGGGCGGGACCGACCACAGAGATACGCAGTATTTT.

V gene TRBV6-5 combines with J gene TRBJ2-3, with D perhaps matching TRBD1 (6 bases). Germline assignment: CDR1 MNHEY and CDR2 SVGAGI. V gave up 2 bases and J gave up 2 bases, with 14 bases separating them. The CDR3 is made up of 16 amino acids. CDR3 nucleotide sequence: TGTGCCAGCAGTTACGGGACATCGGCCCCCACAGATACGCAGTATTTT. This encodes CASSYGTSAPTDTQYF.